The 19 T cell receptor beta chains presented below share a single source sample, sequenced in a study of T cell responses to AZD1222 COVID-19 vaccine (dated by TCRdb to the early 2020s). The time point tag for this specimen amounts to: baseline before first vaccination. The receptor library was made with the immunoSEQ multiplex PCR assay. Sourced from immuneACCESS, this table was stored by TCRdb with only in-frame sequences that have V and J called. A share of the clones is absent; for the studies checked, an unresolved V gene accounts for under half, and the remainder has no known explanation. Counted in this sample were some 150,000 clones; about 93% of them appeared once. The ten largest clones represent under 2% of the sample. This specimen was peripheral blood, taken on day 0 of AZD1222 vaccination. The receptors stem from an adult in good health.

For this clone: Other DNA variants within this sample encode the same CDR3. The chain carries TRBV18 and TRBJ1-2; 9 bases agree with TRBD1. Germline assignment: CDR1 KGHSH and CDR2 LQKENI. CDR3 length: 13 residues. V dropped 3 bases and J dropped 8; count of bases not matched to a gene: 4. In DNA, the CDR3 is TGTGCCAGCTCACCGGGGACAGGGAGCGGCTACACCTTC. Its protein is CASSPGTGSGYTF.

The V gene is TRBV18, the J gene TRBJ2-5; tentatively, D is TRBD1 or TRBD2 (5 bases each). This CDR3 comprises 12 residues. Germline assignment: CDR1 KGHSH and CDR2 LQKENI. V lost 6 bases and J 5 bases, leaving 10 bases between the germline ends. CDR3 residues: CASSLEGETQYF. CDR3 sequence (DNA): TGTGCCAGCTCTTTAGAGGGGGAGACCCAGTACTTC.

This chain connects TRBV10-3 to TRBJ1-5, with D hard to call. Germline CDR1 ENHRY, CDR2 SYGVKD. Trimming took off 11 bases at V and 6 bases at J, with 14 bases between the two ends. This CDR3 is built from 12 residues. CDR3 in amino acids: CAAHTPPQPQHF. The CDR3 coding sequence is TGTGCCGCCCACACCCCCCCTCAGCCCCAGCATTTT.

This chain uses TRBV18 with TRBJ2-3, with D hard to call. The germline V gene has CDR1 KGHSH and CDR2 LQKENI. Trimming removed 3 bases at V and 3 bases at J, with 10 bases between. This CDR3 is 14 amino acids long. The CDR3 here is CASSPGATTDTQYF. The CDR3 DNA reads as TGTGCCAGCTCACCGGGCGCGACAACAGATACGCAGTATTTT.

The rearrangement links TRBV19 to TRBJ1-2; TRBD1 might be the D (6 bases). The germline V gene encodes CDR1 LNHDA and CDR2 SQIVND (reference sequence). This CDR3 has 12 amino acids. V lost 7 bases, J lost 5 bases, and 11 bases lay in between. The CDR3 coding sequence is TGTGCCAGTAAACAGGGCCTTTATGGCTACACCTTC. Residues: CASKQGLYGYTF.

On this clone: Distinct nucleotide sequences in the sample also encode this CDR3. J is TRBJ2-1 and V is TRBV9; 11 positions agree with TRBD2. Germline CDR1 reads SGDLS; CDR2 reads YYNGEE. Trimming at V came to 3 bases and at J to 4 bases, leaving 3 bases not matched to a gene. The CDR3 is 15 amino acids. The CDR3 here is CASSGGLAGYNEQFF. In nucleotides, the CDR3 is TGTGCCAGCAGCGGCGGACTAGCGGGTTACAATGAGCAGTTCTTC. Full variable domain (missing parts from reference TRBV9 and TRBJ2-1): DSGVTQTPKHLITATGQRVTLRCSPRSGDLSVYWYQQSLDQGLQFLIQYYNGEERAKGNILERFSAQQFPDLHSELNLSSLELGDSALYFCASSGGLAGYNEQFFGPGTRLTVL.

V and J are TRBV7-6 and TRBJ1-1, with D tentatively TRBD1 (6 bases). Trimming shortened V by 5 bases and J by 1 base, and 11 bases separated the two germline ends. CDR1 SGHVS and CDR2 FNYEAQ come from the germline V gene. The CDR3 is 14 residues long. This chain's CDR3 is CASSRGAENTEAFF. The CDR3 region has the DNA TGTGCCAGCAGCCGGGGGGCGGAGAACACTGAAGCTTTCTTT. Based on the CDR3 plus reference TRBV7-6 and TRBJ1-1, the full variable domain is GAGVSQSPRYKVTKRGQDVALRCDPISGHVSLYWYRQALGQGPEFLTYFNYEAQQDKSGLPNDRFSAERPEGSISTLTIQRTEQRDSAMYRCASSRGAENTEAFFGQGTRLTVV.

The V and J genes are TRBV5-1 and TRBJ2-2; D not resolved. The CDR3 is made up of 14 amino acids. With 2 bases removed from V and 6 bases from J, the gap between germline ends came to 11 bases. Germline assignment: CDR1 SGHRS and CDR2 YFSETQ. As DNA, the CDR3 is TGCGCCAGCAGCTTACCCCTTTCGGCCGGGGAGCTGTTTTTT. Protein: CASSLPLSAGELFF. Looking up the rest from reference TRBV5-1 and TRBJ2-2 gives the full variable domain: KAGVTQTPRYLIKTRGQQVTLSCSPISGHRSVSWYQQTPGQGLQFLFEYFSETQRNKGNFPGRFSGRQFSNSRSEMNVSTLELGDSALYLCASSLPLSAGELFFGEGSRLTVL.

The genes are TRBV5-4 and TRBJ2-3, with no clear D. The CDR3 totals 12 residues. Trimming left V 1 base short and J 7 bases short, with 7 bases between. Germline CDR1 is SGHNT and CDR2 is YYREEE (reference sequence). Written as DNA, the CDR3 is TGTGCCAGCAGCTTGAACTCCCATACGCAGTATTTT. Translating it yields CASSLNSHTQYF.

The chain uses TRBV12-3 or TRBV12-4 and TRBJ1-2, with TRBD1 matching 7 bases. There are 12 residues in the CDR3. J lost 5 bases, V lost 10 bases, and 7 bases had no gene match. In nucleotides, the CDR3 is TGTGCCACGGAGGGGGCGGCGTATGGCTACACCTTC. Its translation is CATEGAAYGYTF.

The CDR3 loop reads CASSHPLAGVLEQFF. The CDR3 DNA reads TGCGCCAGCAGCCACCCCCTAGCGGGGGTTCTTGAGCAGTTCTTC. The chain joins TRBV10-1 to TRBJ2-1; 10 bases map to TRBD2. The CDR3 is made up of 15 amino acids. Germline loops: CDR1 WNHNN, CDR2 SYGVQD (reference sequence). With 6 bases clipped from V and 9 bases from J, the junction kept 11 bases outside the gene matches.

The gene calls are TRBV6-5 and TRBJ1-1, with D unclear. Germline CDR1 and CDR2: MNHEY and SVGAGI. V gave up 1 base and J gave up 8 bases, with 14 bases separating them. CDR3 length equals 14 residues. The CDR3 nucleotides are TGTGCCAGCAGTTACTTCCGGGAGGTGGGGGAAGCTTTCTTT. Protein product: CASSYFREVGEAFF.

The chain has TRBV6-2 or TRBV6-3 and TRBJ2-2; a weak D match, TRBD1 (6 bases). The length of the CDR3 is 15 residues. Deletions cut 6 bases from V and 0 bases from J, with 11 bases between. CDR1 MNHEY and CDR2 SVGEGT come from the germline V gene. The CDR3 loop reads CASSPGTTNTGELFF. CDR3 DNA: TGTGCCAGCAGCCCCGGGACAACGAACACCGGGGAGCTGTTTTTT.

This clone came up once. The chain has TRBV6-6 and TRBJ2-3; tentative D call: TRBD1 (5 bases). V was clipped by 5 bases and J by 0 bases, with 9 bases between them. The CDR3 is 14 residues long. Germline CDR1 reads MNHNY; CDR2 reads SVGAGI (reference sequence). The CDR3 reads CASSRTGSTDTQYF. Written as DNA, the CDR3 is TGTGCCAGCAGTAGAACAGGTAGCACAGATACGCAGTATTTT.

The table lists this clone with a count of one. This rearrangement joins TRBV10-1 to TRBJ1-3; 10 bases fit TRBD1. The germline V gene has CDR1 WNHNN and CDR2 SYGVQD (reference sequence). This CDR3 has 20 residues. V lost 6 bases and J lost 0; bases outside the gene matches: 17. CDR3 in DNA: TGCGCCAGCAGCCCCTGGTCTTTGGGACAGGGGAAAAGCTCTGGAAACACCATATATTTT. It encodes CASSPWSLGQGKSSGNTIYF.

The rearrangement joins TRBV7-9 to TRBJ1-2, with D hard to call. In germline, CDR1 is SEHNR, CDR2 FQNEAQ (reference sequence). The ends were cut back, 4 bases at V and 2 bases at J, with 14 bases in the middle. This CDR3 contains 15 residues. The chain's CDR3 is CASSSRTDVNYGYTF. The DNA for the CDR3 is TGTGCCAGCAGCTCCCGGACTGACGTAAACTATGGCTACACCTTC.

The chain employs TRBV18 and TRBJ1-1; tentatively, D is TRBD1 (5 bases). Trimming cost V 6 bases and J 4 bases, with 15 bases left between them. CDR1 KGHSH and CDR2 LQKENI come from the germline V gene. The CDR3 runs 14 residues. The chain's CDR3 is CASSRYTGTTEAFF. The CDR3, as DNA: TGTGCCAGCTCCCGATACACGGGGACCACTGAAGCTTTCTTT.

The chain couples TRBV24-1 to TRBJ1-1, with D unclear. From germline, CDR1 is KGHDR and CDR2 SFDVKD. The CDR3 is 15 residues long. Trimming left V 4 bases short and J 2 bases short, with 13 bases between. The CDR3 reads CATSDPAPKNTEAFF. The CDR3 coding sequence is TGTGCCACCAGTGACCCTGCCCCCAAAAACACTGAAGCTTTCTTT.

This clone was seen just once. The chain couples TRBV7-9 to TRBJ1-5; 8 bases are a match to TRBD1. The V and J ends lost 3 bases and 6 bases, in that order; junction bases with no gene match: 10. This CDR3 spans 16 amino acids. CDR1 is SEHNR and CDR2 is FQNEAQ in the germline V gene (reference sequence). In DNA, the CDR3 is TGTGCCAGCAGCTTGGGGGTGGGACAGGAGAGTCAGCCCCAGCATTTT. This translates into CASSLGVGQESQPQHF.